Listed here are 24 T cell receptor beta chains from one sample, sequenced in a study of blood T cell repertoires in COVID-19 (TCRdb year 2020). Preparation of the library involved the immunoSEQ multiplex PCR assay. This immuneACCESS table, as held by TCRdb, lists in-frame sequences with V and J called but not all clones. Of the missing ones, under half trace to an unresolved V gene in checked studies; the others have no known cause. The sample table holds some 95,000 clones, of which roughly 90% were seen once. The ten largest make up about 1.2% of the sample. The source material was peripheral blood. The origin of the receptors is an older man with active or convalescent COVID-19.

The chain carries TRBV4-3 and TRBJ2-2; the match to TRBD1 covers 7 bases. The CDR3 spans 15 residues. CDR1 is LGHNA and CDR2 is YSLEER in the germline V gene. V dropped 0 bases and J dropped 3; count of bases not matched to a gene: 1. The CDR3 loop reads CASSQDRGHTGELFF. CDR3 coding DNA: TGCGCCAGCAGCCAAGATAGGGGGCACACCGGGGAGCTGTTTTTT.

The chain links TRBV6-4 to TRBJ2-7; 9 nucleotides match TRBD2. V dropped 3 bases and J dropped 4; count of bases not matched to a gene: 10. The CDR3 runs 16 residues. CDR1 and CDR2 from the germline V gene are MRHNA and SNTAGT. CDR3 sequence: CASSEIWVAGVYEQYF. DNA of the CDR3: TGTGCCAGCAGTGAGATTTGGGTAGCGGGAGTATACGAGCAGTACTTC.

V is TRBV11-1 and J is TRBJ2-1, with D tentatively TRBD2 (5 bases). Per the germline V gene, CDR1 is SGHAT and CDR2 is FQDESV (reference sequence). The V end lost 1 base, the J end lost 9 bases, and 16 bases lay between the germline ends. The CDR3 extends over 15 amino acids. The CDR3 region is CASSLDAAARTEQFF. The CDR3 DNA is TGTGCCAGCAGCTTAGATGCAGCGGCCCGCACTGAGCAGTTCTTC.

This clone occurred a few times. As DNA, the CDR3 is TGTGCCAGCAGTTTCGAAACAGGGTCGTCGGGCGAGCAGTACTTC. Amino acids: CASSFETGSSGEQYF. V and J are TRBV5-6 and TRBJ2-7, with a possible D match to TRBD1 (6 bases). CDR1 and CDR2 from the germline V gene are SGHDT and YYEEEE. V lost 5 bases and J lost 6, with 21 bases in between. The CDR3 loop spans 15 amino acids.

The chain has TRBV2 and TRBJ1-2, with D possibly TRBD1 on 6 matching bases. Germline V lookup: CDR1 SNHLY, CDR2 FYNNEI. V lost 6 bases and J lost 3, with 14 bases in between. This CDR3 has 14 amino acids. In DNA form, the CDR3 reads TGTGCCAGCAGCGGCAGGGGATCAGACTATGGCTACACCTTC. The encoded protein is CASSGRGSDYGYTF. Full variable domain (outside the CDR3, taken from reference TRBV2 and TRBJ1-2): EPEVTQTPSHQVTQMGQEVILRCVPISNHLYFYWYRQILGQKVEFLVSFYNNEISEKSEIFDDQFSVERPDGSNFTLKIRSTKLEDSAMYFCASSGRGSDYGYTFGSGTRLTVV.

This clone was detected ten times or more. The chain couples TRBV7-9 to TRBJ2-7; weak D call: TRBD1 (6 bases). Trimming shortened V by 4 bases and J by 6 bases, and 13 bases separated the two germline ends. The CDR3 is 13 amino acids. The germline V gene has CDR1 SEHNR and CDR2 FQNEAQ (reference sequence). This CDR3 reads CASSSQTGSEQYF. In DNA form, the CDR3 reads TGTGCCAGCAGCTCTCAGACAGGATCCGAGCAGTACTTC.

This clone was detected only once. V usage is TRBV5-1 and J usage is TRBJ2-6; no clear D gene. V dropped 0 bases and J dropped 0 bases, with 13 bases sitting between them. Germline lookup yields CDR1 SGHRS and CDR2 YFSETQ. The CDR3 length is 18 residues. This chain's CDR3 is CASSLAWQRSSGANVLTF. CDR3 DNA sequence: TGCGCCAGCAGCTTGGCCTGGCAGCGAAGCTCTGGGGCCAACGTCCTGACTTTC.

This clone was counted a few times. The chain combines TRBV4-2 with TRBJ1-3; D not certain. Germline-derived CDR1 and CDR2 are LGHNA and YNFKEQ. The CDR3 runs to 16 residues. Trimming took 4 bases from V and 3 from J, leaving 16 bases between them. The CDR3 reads CASSPHPGRVGNTIYF. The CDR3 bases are TGTGCCAGCAGCCCCCATCCCGGGAGGGTTGGAAACACCATATATTTT.

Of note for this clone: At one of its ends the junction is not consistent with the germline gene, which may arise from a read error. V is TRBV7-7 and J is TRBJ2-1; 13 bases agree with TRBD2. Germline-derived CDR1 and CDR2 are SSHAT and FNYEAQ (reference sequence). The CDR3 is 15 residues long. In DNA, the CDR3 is TGTGCTAGCAGCTCAGGACTAGCGGGAGCCGATGAGCAGTTCTTC. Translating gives CASSSGLAGADEQFF.

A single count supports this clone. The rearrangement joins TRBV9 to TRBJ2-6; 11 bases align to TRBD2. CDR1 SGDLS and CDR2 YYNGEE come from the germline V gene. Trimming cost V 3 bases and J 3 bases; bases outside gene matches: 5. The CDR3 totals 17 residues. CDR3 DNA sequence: TGTGCCAGCAGCGCCCGACTAGCGGGAAGTGGGGCCAACGTCCTGACTTTC. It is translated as CASSARLAGSGANVLTF.

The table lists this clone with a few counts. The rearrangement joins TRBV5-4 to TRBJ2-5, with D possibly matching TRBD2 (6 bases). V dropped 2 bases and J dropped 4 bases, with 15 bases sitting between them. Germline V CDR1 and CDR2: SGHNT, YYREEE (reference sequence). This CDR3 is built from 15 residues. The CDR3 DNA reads TGTGCCAGCAGCTTCCCGGATCGGCGGGGAGAGACCCAGTACTTC. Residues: CASSFPDRRGETQYF.

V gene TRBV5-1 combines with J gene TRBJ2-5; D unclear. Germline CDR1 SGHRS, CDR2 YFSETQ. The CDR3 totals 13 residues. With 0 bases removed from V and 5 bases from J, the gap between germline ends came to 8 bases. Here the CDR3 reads CASSLASAETQYF. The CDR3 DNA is TGCGCCAGCAGCTTGGCGTCTGCGGAGACCCAGTACTTC.

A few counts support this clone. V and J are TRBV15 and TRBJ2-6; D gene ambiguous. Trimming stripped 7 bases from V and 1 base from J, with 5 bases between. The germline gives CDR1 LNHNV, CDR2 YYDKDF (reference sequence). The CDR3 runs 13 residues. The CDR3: CATTLSGANVLTF. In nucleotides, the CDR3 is TGTGCCACCACCCTATCTGGGGCCAACGTCCTGACTTTC. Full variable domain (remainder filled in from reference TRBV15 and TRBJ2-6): DAMVIQNPRYQVTQFGKPVTLSCSQTLNHNVMYWYQQKSSQAPKLLFHYYDKDFNNEADTPDNFQSRRPNTSFCFLDIRSPGLGDTAMYLCATTLSGANVLTFGAGSRLTVL.

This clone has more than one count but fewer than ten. The CDR3 DNA sequence: TGTGCCAGCAGCTTGGGACTAGCGGGAGCTCAAAACATTCAGTACTTC. Translated: CASSLGLAGAQNIQYF. The J gene is TRBJ2-4, the V gene TRBV5-8; the match to TRBD2 covers 12 bases. This CDR3 is 16 amino acids long. Germline values: CDR1 SGHTS, CDR2 YDEGEE. With V trimmed by 0 bases and J by 5 bases, 3 bases remained unmatched.

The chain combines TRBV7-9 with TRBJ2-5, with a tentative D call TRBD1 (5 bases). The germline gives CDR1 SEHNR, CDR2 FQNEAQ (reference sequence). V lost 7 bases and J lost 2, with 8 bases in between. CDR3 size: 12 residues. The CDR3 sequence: CASTRQQETQYF. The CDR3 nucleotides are TGTGCCAGCACTAGACAGCAAGAGACCCAGTACTTC.

Here the CDR3 reads CASSGSGSTDTQYF. The DNA for the CDR3 is TGTGCCAGCAGCGGAAGCGGGAGTACAGATACGCAGTATTTT. The chain couples TRBV9 to TRBJ2-3; 8 bases agree with TRBD2. Trimming removed 3 bases from V and 3 bases from J; junction bases left unmatched: 3. Germline values: CDR1 SGDLS, CDR2 YYNGEE. This CDR3 has 14 amino acids.

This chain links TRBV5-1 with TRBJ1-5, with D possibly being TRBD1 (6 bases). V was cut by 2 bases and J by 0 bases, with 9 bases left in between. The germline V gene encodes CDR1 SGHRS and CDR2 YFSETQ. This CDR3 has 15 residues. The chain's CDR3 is CASSLTGLSNQPQHF. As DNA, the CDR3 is TGCGCCAGCAGCTTAACAGGGCTTAGCAATCAGCCCCAGCATTTT.

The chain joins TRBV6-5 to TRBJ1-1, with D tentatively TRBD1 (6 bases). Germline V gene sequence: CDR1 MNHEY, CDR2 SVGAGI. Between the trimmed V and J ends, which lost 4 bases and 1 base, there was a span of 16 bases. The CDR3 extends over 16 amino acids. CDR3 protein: CASSSHRQARNTEAFF. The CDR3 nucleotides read TGTGCCAGCAGTTCCCACCGACAGGCACGGAACACTGAAGCTTTCTTT.

This chain's CDR3 is CASSVLTNTGELFF. In DNA, the CDR3 is TGTGCCAGCAGCGTACTAACTAACACCGGGGAGCTGTTTTTT. The J gene is TRBJ2-2, the V gene TRBV9; D not resolved. Germline-derived CDR1 and CDR2 are SGDLS and YYNGEE. Between the trimmed V and J ends, which lost 1 base and 2 bases, there was a span of 6 bases. This CDR3 has 14 amino acids. The full variable domain, its missing parts supplied by reference TRBV9 and TRBJ2-2, is DSGVTQTPKHLITATGQRVTLRCSPRSGDLSVYWYQQSLDQGLQFLIQYYNGEERAKGNILERFSAQQFPDLHSELNLSSLELGDSALYFCASSVLTNTGELFFGEGSRLTVL.

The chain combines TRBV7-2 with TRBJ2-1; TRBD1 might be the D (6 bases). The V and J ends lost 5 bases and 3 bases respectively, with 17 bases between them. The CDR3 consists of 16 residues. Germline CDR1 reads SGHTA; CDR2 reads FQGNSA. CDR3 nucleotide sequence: TGTGCCAGCAGCCAAAACAGGGAGAGCGTCTACAATGAGCAGTTCTTC. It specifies CASSQNRESVYNEQFF. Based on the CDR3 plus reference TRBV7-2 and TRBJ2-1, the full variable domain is GAGVSQSPSNKVTEKGKDVELRCDPISGHTALYWYRQSLGQGLEFLIYFQGNSAPDKSGLPSDRFSAERTGGSVSTLTIQRTQQEDSAVYLCASSQNRESVYNEQFFGPGTRLTVL.

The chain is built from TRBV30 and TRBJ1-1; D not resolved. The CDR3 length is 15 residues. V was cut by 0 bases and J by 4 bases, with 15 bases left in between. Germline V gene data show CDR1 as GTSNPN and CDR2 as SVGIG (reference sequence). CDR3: CAWSVQGLRGTEAFF. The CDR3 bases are TGTGCCTGGAGTGTACAAGGGTTACGGGGCACTGAAGCTTTCTTT.

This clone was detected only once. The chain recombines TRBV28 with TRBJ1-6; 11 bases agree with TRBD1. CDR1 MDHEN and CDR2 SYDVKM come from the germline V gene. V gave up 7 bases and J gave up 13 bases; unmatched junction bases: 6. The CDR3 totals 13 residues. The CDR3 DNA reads TGTGCCAGCATACGGGACAGGGGGTCTCCCCTCCACTTT. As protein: CASIRDRGSPLHF.

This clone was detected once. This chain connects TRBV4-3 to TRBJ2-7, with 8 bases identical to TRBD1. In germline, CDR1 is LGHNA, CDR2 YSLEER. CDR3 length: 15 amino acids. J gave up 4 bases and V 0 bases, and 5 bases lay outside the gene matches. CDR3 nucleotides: TGCGCCAGCAGCCAAGACCCGGGACAGGTGTACGAGCAGTACTTC. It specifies CASSQDPGQVYEQYF.

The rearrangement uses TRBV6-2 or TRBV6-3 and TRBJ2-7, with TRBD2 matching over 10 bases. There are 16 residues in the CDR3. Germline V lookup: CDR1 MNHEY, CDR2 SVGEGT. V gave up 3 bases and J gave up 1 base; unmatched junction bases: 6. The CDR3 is CASSYASGSISYEQYF. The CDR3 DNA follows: TGTGCCAGCAGTTATGCTAGCGGGAGTATATCCTACGAGCAGTACTTC.